The sequence of this T cell receptor beta chain was determined in a study of Ad26.COV2.S vaccination and SARS-CoV-2 variants. The protocol was immunoSEQ multiplex PCR, while the TCRdb copy is restricted to in-frame clones and leaves out a portion. The sample shows around 370,000 clones, roughly 84% of them seen only once. Note on this clone: Other DNA sequences within the sample encode an identical CDR3.

Germline values: CDR1 SGDLS, CDR2 YYNGEE. The CDR3 runs 15 residues. V was clipped by 3 bases and J by 0 bases, with 10 bases between them. The treatment here: roughly 20 received Ad26.COV2.S at low or high dose, single or two shots; about 5 received placebo; per-sample allocation not given. Repertoires come from day 63 after the first vaccine or placebo injection. The sequence was obtained from a person aged 18-65 years who received the Ad26.COV2.S COVID-19 vaccine or a placebo. Source: peripheral blood, taken in a trial of Ad26.COV2.S vaccine versus placebo. The chain employs TRBV9 and TRBJ1-3; the D is unclear. CDR3 in DNA: TGTGCCAGCAGCGCCGGAGGCGGCTCTGGAAACACCATATATTTT. It specifies CASSAGGGSGNTIYF.